Listed below are T cell receptor beta chains from one sample, sequenced in a study of T cells in tuberculosis. Method: immunoSEQ multiplex PCR; TCRdb's copy keeps in-frame clones and lacks some. This repertoire shows more than 70,000 clones, roughly 90% found once; its top ten account for under 2.5%. The source material was CD1b-GMM tetramer-negative cells sorted from PBMCs. These receptors were taken from an adult woman with latent tuberculosis. Each CDR3 is given with its conserved first and last residue. Fields, in order: J gene, CDR3 length, V gene, clone size, D gene, CDR3 protein, CDR3 DNA. D genes are given only for firm matches. Clone size is shown for a subset of rows, as once, few, many or a class of expanded clone.

j_call: TRBJ2-1; cdr3_length: 12; v_call: TRBV7-2; clone_size: NA; d_call: TRBD2; cdr3_aa: CASSLAGTSVFF; cdr3_nt: TGTGCCAGCAGCTTAGCAGGGACTAGCGTGTTCTTC
j_call: TRBJ1-1; cdr3_length: 13; v_call: TRBV11-2; clone_size: NA; d_call: NA; cdr3_aa: CALNERGGTEAFF; cdr3_nt: TGTGCCCTTAATGAGCGAGGGGGCACTGAAGCTTTCTTT
j_call: TRBJ2-1; cdr3_length: 15; v_call: TRBV7-6; clone_size: NA; d_call: NA; cdr3_aa: CASSFRPDSYNEQFF; cdr3_nt: TGTGCCAGCAGCTTCCGCCCGGACTCGTACAATGAGCAGTTCTTC
j_call: TRBJ2-6; cdr3_length: 17; v_call: TRBV19; clone_size: NA; d_call: TRBD1; cdr3_aa: CASSRWDSSSGANVLTF; cdr3_nt: TGTGCCAGTAGTAGGTGGGACAGTAGCTCTGGGGCCAACGTCCTGACTTTC
j_call: TRBJ1-1; cdr3_length: 13; v_call: TRBV7-2; clone_size: once; d_call: NA; cdr3_aa: CASSPIPGTEAFF; cdr3_nt: TGTGCCAGCAGCCCTATCCCGGGCACTGAAGCTTTCTTT
j_call: TRBJ2-2; cdr3_length: 14; v_call: TRBV5-5; clone_size: NA; d_call: NA; cdr3_aa: CASSRGTITGELFF; cdr3_nt: TGTGCCAGCAGCAGAGGGACAATCACCGGGGAGCTGTTTTTT
j_call: TRBJ2-1; cdr3_length: 14; v_call: TRBV9; clone_size: once; d_call: TRBD2; cdr3_aa: CASSIAGGLNEQFF; cdr3_nt: TGTGCCAGCAGCATAGCGGGGGGGCTCAATGAGCAGTTCTTC
j_call: TRBJ1-4; cdr3_length: 16; v_call: TRBV4-1; clone_size: once; d_call: NA; cdr3_aa: CASSQVPGATNEKLFF; cdr3_nt: TGCGCCAGCAGCCAAGTCCCAGGGGCGACTAATGAAAAACTGTTTTTT
j_call: TRBJ2-1; cdr3_length: 13; v_call: TRBV5-1; clone_size: NA; d_call: NA; cdr3_aa: CASSLTGENEQFF; cdr3_nt: TGCGCCAGCAGCTTGACGGGGGAGAATGAGCAGTTCTTC
j_call: TRBJ1-2; cdr3_length: 13; v_call: TRBV7-9; clone_size: once; d_call: NA; cdr3_aa: CASSLGSVAGYTF; cdr3_nt: TGTGCCAGCAGCTTAGGTTCAGTGGCTGGCTACACCTTC
j_call: TRBJ2-5; cdr3_length: 15; v_call: TRBV10-3; clone_size: NA; d_call: TRBD1; cdr3_aa: CAISDPTTGRETQYF; cdr3_nt: TGTGCCATCAGTGACCCGACGACAGGGCGAGAGACCCAGTACTTC
j_call: TRBJ2-7; cdr3_length: 16; v_call: TRBV5-1; clone_size: NA; d_call: NA; cdr3_aa: CASSLVLGGDPYEQYF; cdr3_nt: TGCGCCAGCAGCTTGGTTCTTGGCGGGGACCCGTACGAGCAGTACTTC
j_call: TRBJ1-2; cdr3_length: 15; v_call: TRBV7-9; clone_size: once; d_call: NA; cdr3_aa: CASTLLGRLSYGYTF; cdr3_nt: TGTGCCAGCACCCTATTGGGGCGGTTGAGCTATGGCTACACCTTC
j_call: TRBJ1-1; cdr3_length: 15; v_call: TRBV19; clone_size: NA; d_call: NA; cdr3_aa: CASSTLTVAGTEAFF; cdr3_nt: TGTGCCAGTAGTACTTTGACTGTTGCGGGCACTGAAGCTTTCTTT
j_call: TRBJ1-2; cdr3_length: 14; v_call: TRBV6-5; clone_size: NA; d_call: NA; cdr3_aa: CASSYSRGGYGYTF; cdr3_nt: TGTGCCAGCAGTTACTCCAGGGGCGGGTATGGCTACACCTTC
j_call: TRBJ2-3; cdr3_length: 14; v_call: TRBV11-2; clone_size: NA; d_call: NA; cdr3_aa: CASSLAPIVDTQYF; cdr3_nt: TGTGCCAGCAGCTTAGCCCCTATAGTAGATACGCAGTATTTT
j_call: TRBJ1-6; cdr3_length: 14; v_call: TRBV9; clone_size: NA; d_call: NA; cdr3_aa: CASSVGPQVSPLHF; cdr3_nt: TGTGCCAGCAGCGTAGGCCCCCAGGTTTCACCCCTCCACTTT
j_call: TRBJ2-5; cdr3_length: 16; v_call: TRBV10-3; clone_size: NA; d_call: TRBD2; cdr3_aa: CAISDRTSGVEETQYF; cdr3_nt: TGTGCCATCAGTGACCGGACTAGCGGGGTGGAAGAGACCCAGTACTTC
j_call: TRBJ2-5; cdr3_length: 14; v_call: TRBV27; clone_size: NA; d_call: TRBD1; cdr3_aa: CASSPQGFGETQYF; cdr3_nt: TGTGCCAGCAGTCCACAGGGGTTCGGGGAGACCCAGTACTTC
j_call: TRBJ2-2; cdr3_length: 14; v_call: TRBV6-5; clone_size: once; d_call: NA; cdr3_aa: CASAVFTNTGELFF; cdr3_nt: TGTGCCAGTGCGGTGTTTACGAACACCGGGGAGCTGTTTTTT
j_call: TRBJ1-2; cdr3_length: 12; v_call: TRBV29-1; clone_size: NA; d_call: NA; cdr3_aa: CSVTPGHNGYTF; cdr3_nt: TGCAGCGTTACCCCGGGACATAATGGCTACACCTTC
j_call: TRBJ2-2; cdr3_length: 12; v_call: TRBV28; clone_size: NA; d_call: NA; cdr3_aa: CASRQVPGELFF; cdr3_nt: TGTGCCAGCAGGCAGGTCCCCGGGGAGCTGTTTTTT
j_call: TRBJ1-2; cdr3_length: 16; v_call: TRBV9; clone_size: NA; d_call: TRBD1; cdr3_aa: CASSVGAGGGNYGYTF; cdr3_nt: TGTGCCAGCAGCGTAGGTGCAGGGGGAGGCAACTATGGCTACACCTTC
j_call: TRBJ1-1; cdr3_length: 16; v_call: TRBV5-1; clone_size: once; d_call: TRBD1; cdr3_aa: CASRPNPGGGGTEAFF; cdr3_nt: TGCGCCAGCAGACCGAACCCAGGGGGAGGTGGGACTGAAGCTTTCTTT
j_call: TRBJ2-7; cdr3_length: 13; v_call: TRBV19; clone_size: NA; d_call: TRBD2; cdr3_aa: CASGGLAGYEQYF; cdr3_nt: TGTGCCAGCGGGGGACTAGCGGGGTACGAGCAGTACTTC
j_call: TRBJ1-6; cdr3_length: 17; v_call: TRBV28; clone_size: NA; d_call: NA; cdr3_aa: CASSLYQGSSYNSPLHF; cdr3_nt: TGTGCCAGCAGTTTATATCAAGGGAGCTCCTATAATTCACCCCTCCACTTT
j_call: TRBJ1-3; cdr3_length: 15; v_call: TRBV4-3; clone_size: NA; d_call: NA; cdr3_aa: CASSQEMNRGNTIYF; cdr3_nt: TGCGCCAGCAGCCAAGAAATGAACAGGGGAAACACCATATATTTT
j_call: TRBJ2-1; cdr3_length: 15; v_call: TRBV19; clone_size: NA; d_call: NA; cdr3_aa: CASSISADLPGWQFF; cdr3_nt: TGTGCCAGTAGTATATCGGCCGACCTCCCCGGGTGGCAGTTCTTC
j_call: TRBJ2-7; cdr3_length: 12; v_call: TRBV6-1; clone_size: NA; d_call: NA; cdr3_aa: CASSAISYEQYF; cdr3_nt: TGTGCCAGCAGTGCTATTAGTTACGAGCAGTACTTC
j_call: TRBJ1-1; cdr3_length: 14; v_call: TRBV10-3; clone_size: once; d_call: TRBD1; cdr3_aa: CAIGQQGAEGKAFF; cdr3_nt: TGTGCCATAGGACAACAGGGGGCAGAGGGCAAAGCTTTCTTT
j_call: TRBJ2-1; cdr3_length: 17; v_call: TRBV19; clone_size: NA; d_call: TRBD2; cdr3_aa: CASSLSTSGGSYNEQFF; cdr3_nt: TGTGCCAGTAGTTTATCGACTAGCGGGGGGTCCTACAATGAGCAGTTCTTC
j_call: TRBJ1-1; cdr3_length: 14; v_call: TRBV6-5; clone_size: NA; d_call: NA; cdr3_aa: CASSYPGLNTEAFF; cdr3_nt: TGTGCCAGCAGTTACCCAGGGTTGAACACTGAAGCTTTCTTT
j_call: TRBJ1-4; cdr3_length: 15; v_call: TRBV5-1; clone_size: NA; d_call: NA; cdr3_aa: CASRWVQGPNEKLFF; cdr3_nt: TGCGCCAGCAGATGGGTACAGGGCCCAAATGAAAAACTGTTTTTT
j_call: TRBJ1-4; cdr3_length: 15; v_call: TRBV2; clone_size: NA; d_call: NA; cdr3_aa: CASSDSEGRGEKLFF; cdr3_nt: TGTGCCAGCAGTGACTCGGAGGGTCGAGGTGAAAAACTGTTTTTT
j_call: TRBJ1-5; cdr3_length: 18; v_call: TRBV4-1; clone_size: NA; d_call: TRBD1; cdr3_aa: CASSQESGQARAYQPQHF; cdr3_nt: TGCGCCAGCAGCCAAGAGTCCGGACAGGCACGAGCATATCAGCCCCAGCATTTT
j_call: TRBJ1-1; cdr3_length: 16; v_call: TRBV7-2; clone_size: NA; d_call: NA; cdr3_aa: CASSLLQGAGITEAFF; cdr3_nt: TGTGCCAGCAGCTTGTTACAGGGAGCTGGGATCACTGAAGCTTTCTTT
j_call: TRBJ1-5; cdr3_length: 17; v_call: TRBV5-1; clone_size: NA; d_call: NA; cdr3_aa: CASSLARDRGSSQPQHF; cdr3_nt: TGCGCCAGCAGCTTGGCCAGAGATAGGGGGTCAAGTCAGCCCCAGCATTTT
j_call: TRBJ2-1; cdr3_length: 16; v_call: TRBV21-1; clone_size: NA; d_call: NA; cdr3_aa: CASSKRTSRIYNEQFF; cdr3_nt: TGTGCCAGCAGCAAACGGACTAGCCGGATTTACAATGAGCAGTTCTTC
j_call: TRBJ2-5; cdr3_length: 12; v_call: TRBV30; clone_size: once; d_call: NA; cdr3_aa: CALTGLQETQYF; cdr3_nt: TGTGCCCTAACAGGTTTACAAGAGACCCAGTACTTC
j_call: TRBJ1-1; cdr3_length: 13; v_call: TRBV6-6; clone_size: once; d_call: NA; cdr3_aa: CASGDRLNTEAFF; cdr3_nt: TGTGCCAGCGGAGACAGACTGAACACTGAAGCTTTCTTT
j_call: TRBJ1-6; cdr3_length: 16; v_call: TRBV7-2; clone_size: NA; d_call: NA; cdr3_aa: CASSLDSGTPNSPLHF; cdr3_nt: TGTGCCAGCAGCTTAGACTCAGGGACTCCGAATTCACCCCTCCACTTT
j_call: TRBJ2-3; cdr3_length: 16; v_call: TRBV30; clone_size: NA; d_call: NA; cdr3_aa: CAWSTGTPLGMDTQYF; cdr3_nt: TGTGCCTGGAGCACCGGGACTCCTCTGGGAATGGATACGCAGTATTTT
j_call: TRBJ1-6; cdr3_length: 14; v_call: TRBV11-2; clone_size: NA; d_call: NA; cdr3_aa: CASSLNRGDKPLHF; cdr3_nt: TGTGCCAGCAGCCTAAACCGGGGGGATAAACCCCTCCACTTT
j_call: TRBJ1-2; cdr3_length: 16; v_call: TRBV4-1; clone_size: NA; d_call: NA; cdr3_aa: CASSQEENRAFYGYTF; cdr3_nt: TGCGCCAGCAGCCAAGAGGAGAACAGGGCCTTCTATGGCTACACCTTC
j_call: TRBJ2-2; cdr3_length: 14; v_call: TRBV18; clone_size: NA; d_call: TRBD1; cdr3_aa: CASSPQTGPGELFF; cdr3_nt: TGTGCCAGCTCACCACAGACAGGGCCCGGGGAGCTGTTTTTT
j_call: TRBJ2-3; cdr3_length: 15; v_call: TRBV18; clone_size: NA; d_call: TRBD2; cdr3_aa: CASRGTSGFTDTQYF; cdr3_nt: TGTGCCAGCCGGGGGACTAGCGGCTTCACAGATACGCAGTATTTT
j_call: TRBJ2-3; cdr3_length: 15; v_call: TRBV27; clone_size: NA; d_call: TRBD1; cdr3_aa: CASSVRTGAPDTQYF; cdr3_nt: TGTGCCAGCAGTGTTAGGACAGGGGCACCAGATACGCAGTATTTT
j_call: TRBJ1-2; cdr3_length: 14; v_call: TRBV2; clone_size: NA; d_call: TRBD1; cdr3_aa: CASSERTGGYGYTF; cdr3_nt: TGTGCCAGCAGTGAACGGACAGGGGGCTATGGCTACACCTTC
j_call: TRBJ1-1; cdr3_length: 12; v_call: TRBV27; clone_size: once; d_call: TRBD1; cdr3_aa: CARGTENTEAFF; cdr3_nt: TGTGCCAGGGGGACAGAGAACACTGAAGCTTTCTTT